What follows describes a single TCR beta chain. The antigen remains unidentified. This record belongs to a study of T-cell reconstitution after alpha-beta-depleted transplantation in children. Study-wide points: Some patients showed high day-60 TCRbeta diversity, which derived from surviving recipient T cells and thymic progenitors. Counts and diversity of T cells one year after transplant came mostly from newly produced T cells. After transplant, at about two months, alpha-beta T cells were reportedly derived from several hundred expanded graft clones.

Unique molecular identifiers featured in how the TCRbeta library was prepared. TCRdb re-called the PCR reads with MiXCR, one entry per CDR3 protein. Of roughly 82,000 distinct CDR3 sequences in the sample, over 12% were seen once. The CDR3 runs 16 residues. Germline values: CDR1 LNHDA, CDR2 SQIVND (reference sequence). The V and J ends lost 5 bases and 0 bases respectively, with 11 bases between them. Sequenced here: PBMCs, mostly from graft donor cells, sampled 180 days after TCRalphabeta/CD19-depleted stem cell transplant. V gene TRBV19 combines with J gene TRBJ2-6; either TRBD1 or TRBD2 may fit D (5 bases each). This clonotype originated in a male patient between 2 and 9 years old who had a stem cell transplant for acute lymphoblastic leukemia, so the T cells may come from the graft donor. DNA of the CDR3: TGTGCCAGTAGTGGGGGTGAGGGCTCTGGGGCCAACGTCCTGACTTTC. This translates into CASSGGEGSGANVLTF. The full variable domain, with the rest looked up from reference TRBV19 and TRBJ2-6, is DGGITQSPKYLFRKEGQNVTLSCEQNLNHDAMYWYRQDPGQGLRLIYYSQIVNDFQKGDIAEGYSVSREKKESFPLTVTSAQKNPTAFYLCASSGGEGSGANVLTFGAGSRLTVL.